This is a list of T cell receptor beta chains from one sample in a study of blood T cell repertoires in COVID-19. Profiled with immunoSEQ multiplex PCR; TCRdb holds only in-frame clones, not every one. The data hold 200,000 to 250,000 clones, with roughly 82% observed a single time. The sequenced material came from peripheral blood. These receptor sequences come from a man older than 75 with acute or convalescent COVID-19. CDR3s include the opening cysteine and the closing phenylalanine or tryptophan. Fields, in order: V gene, CDR3 length, clone size, J gene, D gene, CDR3 DNA, CDR3 protein. A D gene is named only where the DNA matches it firmly. For some rows the clone size is stated as once, few or many, or as a class when expanded; others skip it.

TRBV10-1,14,once,TRBJ2-1,-,TGCGCCAGCAGTGACGACCCGGCGGCCAATGAGCAGTTCTTC,CASSDDPAANEQFF
TRBV6-5,14,-,TRBJ2-3,TRBD2,TGTGCCAGCAAGGAGCGGGGCACCACAGATACGCAGTATTTT,CASKERGTTDTQYF
TRBV15,15,-,TRBJ1-1,-,TGTGCCACCAGCAGAGCCGGGACAATCGACACTGAAGCTTTCTTT,CATSRAGTIDTEAFF
TRBV12-3/TRBV12-4,13,-,TRBJ2-2,TRBD1,TGTGCCAGCAGACAGGGGTACACCGGGGAGCTGTTTTTT,CASRQGYTGELFF
TRBV28,12,once,TRBJ2-7,-,TGTGCCAGCAGGCCCCAGGGGTATTGGTTGTACTTC,CASRPQGYWLYF
TRBV27,15,-,TRBJ2-3,TRBD1,TGTGCCAGCAGAAGGGAACAGGGGGGCTCAGATACGCAGTATTTT,CASRREQGGSDTQYF
TRBV28,16,-,TRBJ1-4,-,TGTGCCAGCAGCCTCCGCTTAGGGGCCTTAAATGAAAAACTGTTTTTT,CASSLRLGALNEKLFF
TRBV7-7,15,-,TRBJ2-5,-,TGTGCTAGCAGCTTGACCGATGGTGGAGGGGAGACCCAGTACTTC,CASSLTDGGGETQYF
TRBV6-5,12,-,TRBJ2-7,-,TGTGCCAGCAGTCCTACCTCTTACGAGCAGTACTTC,CASSPTSYEQYF
TRBV28,14,-,TRBJ1-4,-,TGTGCCAGCAGTCCGAGTGCAACTAATGAAAAACTGTTTTTT,CASSPSATNEKLFF
TRBV5-6,15,-,TRBJ2-5,-,TGTGCCAGCAGCCCTATTTCCAGGGGCGCGGAGACCCAGTACTTC,CASSPISRGAETQYF
TRBV6-5,15,-,TRBJ2-5,-,TGTGCCAGCAGTTACTCCCCAGGGGTCCAGGAGACCCAGTACTTC,CASSYSPGVQETQYF
TRBV7-3,14,-,TRBJ1-6,TRBD1,TGTGCCAGCAGCCCGGACAGGGATGGATCACCCCTCCACTTT,CASSPDRDGSPLHF
TRBV6-6,16,once,TRBJ1-1,TRBD1,TGTGCCAGCAGTTACCGGGGACAGGGTAGAAGCACTGAAGCTTTCTTT,CASSYRGQGRSTEAFF
TRBV6-5,11,-,TRBJ2-7,-,TGTGCCAGCACGACTTTAGACGAGCAGTACTTC,CASTTLDEQYF
TRBV19,13,-,TRBJ2-2,-,TGTGCCAGTAGTCAACAAAACACCGGGGAGCTGTTTTTT,CASSQQNTGELFF
TRBV24-1,13,-,TRBJ1-1,-,TGTGCCACGAAGCGGACCAAGAACACTGAAGCTTTCTTT,CATKRTKNTEAFF
TRBV6-2/TRBV6-3,16,-,TRBJ1-2,TRBD1,TGTGCCAGCAGTAAGTCCAGGACAGGCACTAACTATGGCTACACCTTC,CASSKSRTGTNYGYTF
TRBV3-1/TRBV3-2,16,-,TRBJ2-7,-,TGTGCCAGCAGTCGCGCGGGGGCTAATATGGTCTACGAGCAGTACTTC,CASSRAGANMVYEQYF
TRBV3-1/TRBV3-2,13,-,TRBJ1-1,TRBD1,TGTGCCAGCAGTGACAGGGTAAACACTGAAGCTTTCTTT,CASSDRVNTEAFF
TRBV19,15,-,TRBJ1-1,-,TGTGCCAGTAGTCCCCCGGGGAGGGCGGGCACTGAAGCTTTCTTT,CASSPPGRAGTEAFF
TRBV6-1,15,once,TRBJ1-1,-,TGTGCCAGCAGTGAACAAGGAGGGTGGGACACTGAAGCTTTCTTT,CASSEQGGWDTEAFF
TRBV28,12,-,TRBJ1-2,-,TGTGCCAGCAGTTTCCAGAACTATGGCTACACCTTC,CASSFQNYGYTF
TRBV19,15,-,TRBJ2-1,TRBD2,TGTGCCAGTAGTATAATAGGCGGGAGATTTAGTGAGCAGTTCTTC,CASSIIGGRFSEQFF
TRBV25-1,14,-,TRBJ2-7,TRBD2,TGTGCCAGCAGGGGGACTAGCGGGAGTTACGAGCAGTACTTC,CASRGTSGSYEQYF
TRBV5-1,13,-,TRBJ1-1,-,TGCGCCAGCAGCTTGGCCTTGAACACTGAAGCTTTCTTT,CASSLALNTEAFF
TRBV27,11,-,TRBJ2-3,-,TGTGCCAGCGGTCGCAGGGATACGCAGTATTTT,CASGRRDTQYF
TRBV12-3/TRBV12-4,13,once,TRBJ1-5,-,TGTGCCAGCACAGGGTTTAGCAATCAGCCCCAGCATTTT,CASTGFSNQPQHF
TRBV11-2,15,-,TRBJ1-3,-,TGTGCCAGCAGGCTAACAGGGTACTCTGGAAACACCATATATTTT,CASRLTGYSGNTIYF
TRBV6-5,14,-,TRBJ2-3,TRBD2,TGTGCCAGCAGTTCCGGGACTAAAGTAGATACGCAGTATTTT,CASSSGTKVDTQYF
TRBV6-5,13,once,TRBJ2-5,-,TGTGCCAGCAGTTCAGGGGGGCCGGAGACCCAGTACTTC,CASSSGGPETQYF
TRBV28,15,-,TRBJ1-4,TRBD1,TGTGCCAGCAGTTTCCAGGGACAGGGGGGAGAAAAACTGTTTTTT,CASSFQGQGGEKLFF
TRBV5-1,14,-,TRBJ2-5,-,TGCGCCAGCAGCGCAGCGGGTGCTCAAGAGACCCAGTACTTC,CASSAAGAQETQYF
TRBV6-5,15,once,TRBJ2-2,TRBD2,TGTGCCAGCAGTCCCCCGTCTAGCGGGTCCGGGGAGCTGTTTTTT,CASSPPSSGSGELFF
TRBV18,18,-,TRBJ2-2,TRBD2,TGTGCCAGCTCTTTGTTTGGAGCGGGGGGCCATAACACCGGGGAGCTGTTTTTT,CASSLFGAGGHNTGELFF
TRBV7-9,15,-,TRBJ2-1,-,TGTGCCAGCAGCTTAGATTTTGGGGCTACGTATGAGCAGTTCTTC,CASSLDFGATYEQFF
TRBV19,16,-,TRBJ1-2,TRBD1,TGTGCCAGTAGTATAGGAGGGACAGGAGGAGTCTATGGCTACACCTTC,CASSIGGTGGVYGYTF
TRBV11-1,15,-,TRBJ2-1,TRBD2,TGTGCCAGCAGCTTATCTCGGGGGGCCTACAATGAGCAGTTCTTC,CASSLSRGAYNEQFF
TRBV9,15,once,TRBJ2-2,-,TGTGCCAGCAGCGTTATAGCGGCCCCCACCGGGGAGCTGTTTTTT,CASSVIAAPTGELFF
TRBV4-2,14,-,TRBJ2-3,-,TGTGCCAGCAGCCAAGGATGGAGCGAAGATACGCAGTATTTT,CASSQGWSEDTQYF
TRBV7-5,15,-,TRBJ2-7,-,TGTGCCAGAAGCCTCAAGCCGGACAGGTCGGGCGAGCAGTACTTC,CARSLKPDRSGEQYF